These T cell receptor beta chains were read from a single sample in a study of vaccination and CD4 T cells after COVID-19. These receptors' antigens are unknown. TCRdb analysed the PCR reads with MiXCR anew, one entry per CDR3 protein. In the table there are nearly 11,000 distinct CDR3 sequences, more than 65% of which are singletons. Sequenced material: CD4+ T cells from blood, cultured in vitro. All receptors come from a human donor who had recovered from COVID-19. Both conserved end residues are part of each CDR3. Each record gives: CDR3 DNA, CDR3 protein, D gene, V gene, J gene, clone size, CDR3 length. The D gene is left open where the match is weak. Clone size appears in some rows only: once, few, many, or a class for an expanded clone.

cdr3_nt: TGTGCCACCAGTGGGCCTAACACTGAAGCTTTCTTT; cdr3_aa: CATSGPNTEAFF; d_call: NA; v_call: TRBV24-1; j_call: TRBJ1-1; clone_size: NA; cdr3_length: 12
cdr3_nt: TGCAGTGCTAGAGAAGGGGGGGCAGGCAATCAGCCCCAGCATTTT; cdr3_aa: CSAREGGAGNQPQHF; d_call: NA; v_call: TRBV20-1; j_call: TRBJ1-5; clone_size: NA; cdr3_length: 15
cdr3_nt: TGCAGTGCTAGGGCCCCCAACACTGAAGCTTTCTTT; cdr3_aa: CSARAPNTEAFF; d_call: NA; v_call: TRBV20-1; j_call: TRBJ1-1; clone_size: NA; cdr3_length: 12
cdr3_nt: TGCAGCGGGACCCAATCCTACGAGCAGTACTTC; cdr3_aa: CSGTQSYEQYF; d_call: NA; v_call: TRBV29-1; j_call: TRBJ2-7; clone_size: NA; cdr3_length: 11
cdr3_nt: TGTGCCAGCAGCTTTTTAAACCGGGAGACCCAGTACTTC; cdr3_aa: CASSFLNRETQYF; d_call: NA; v_call: TRBV7-2; j_call: TRBJ2-5; clone_size: NA; cdr3_length: 13
cdr3_nt: TGTGCCAGCAGTTCGCGACAGGGAGAGACCCAGTACTTC; cdr3_aa: CASSSRQGETQYF; d_call: TRBD1; v_call: TRBV27; j_call: TRBJ2-5; clone_size: NA; cdr3_length: 13
cdr3_nt: TGTGCCAGCAGTGGAGCAACAGCGTATAATTCACCCCTCCACTTT; cdr3_aa: CASSGATAYNSPLHF; d_call: NA; v_call: TRBV28; j_call: TRBJ1-6; clone_size: NA; cdr3_length: 15
cdr3_nt: TGTGCCAGCAGTTTATCAGGGGGCAAGGACGAGCAGTACTTC; cdr3_aa: CASSLSGGKDEQYF; d_call: TRBD1; v_call: TRBV28; j_call: TRBJ2-7; clone_size: NA; cdr3_length: 14
cdr3_nt: TGTGCCAGCAGCTCCGCGGACAGATGGAACACTGAAGCTTTCTTT; cdr3_aa: CASSSADRWNTEAFF; d_call: NA; v_call: TRBV7-8; j_call: TRBJ1-1; clone_size: once; cdr3_length: 15
cdr3_nt: TGCAGTGCCTTAGCGGGATCGTCCACAGATACGCAGTATTTT; cdr3_aa: CSALAGSSTDTQYF; d_call: TRBD2; v_call: TRBV20-1; j_call: TRBJ2-3; clone_size: NA; cdr3_length: 14
cdr3_nt: TGTGCTAGCAGCTCCGATTACACCGGGGAGCTGTTTTTT; cdr3_aa: CASSSDYTGELFF; d_call: NA; v_call: TRBV7-7; j_call: TRBJ2-2; clone_size: NA; cdr3_length: 13
cdr3_nt: TGTGCCAGCAGTTACTCGTCCTGGACTCAGCCCCAGCATTTT; cdr3_aa: CASSYSSWTQPQHF; d_call: NA; v_call: TRBV6-2/TRBV6-3; j_call: TRBJ1-5; clone_size: NA; cdr3_length: 14
cdr3_nt: TGTGCCAGCAGCGGGCTACCGAATGTACAAGAGACCCAGTACTTC; cdr3_aa: CASSGLPNVQETQYF; d_call: NA; v_call: TRBV7-8; j_call: TRBJ2-5; clone_size: once; cdr3_length: 15
cdr3_nt: TGCAGCGTGCGGCCGACAGCCAATCAGCCCCAGCATTTT; cdr3_aa: CSVRPTANQPQHF; d_call: NA; v_call: TRBV29-1; j_call: TRBJ1-5; clone_size: few; cdr3_length: 13
cdr3_nt: TGCAGTGCTAGATTAGCGGGGGGGAGCTACGAGCAGTACTTC; cdr3_aa: CSARLAGGSYEQYF; d_call: TRBD2; v_call: TRBV20-1; j_call: TRBJ2-7; clone_size: NA; cdr3_length: 14
cdr3_nt: TGTGCCAGCAGTTACTCGGCAGAGAACACTGAAGCTTTCTTT; cdr3_aa: CASSYSAENTEAFF; d_call: NA; v_call: TRBV6-5; j_call: TRBJ1-1; clone_size: NA; cdr3_length: 14
cdr3_nt: TGTGCCAGCGGACAGCCCCAGCATTTT; cdr3_aa: CASGQPQHF; d_call: NA; v_call: TRBV6-1; j_call: TRBJ1-5; clone_size: NA; cdr3_length: 9
cdr3_nt: TGCAGTGCCCCACTCTGGGGCACCACAGATACGCAGTATTTT; cdr3_aa: CSAPLWGTTDTQYF; d_call: NA; v_call: TRBV20-1; j_call: TRBJ2-3; clone_size: NA; cdr3_length: 14